The T cell receptor (beta chain) described here comes from a study of T-cell memory formation after mild COVID-19. At the level of the study: Most TCR clusters belonged to a single donor. Whole-study results and caveats: Shrinking CD4+ clones resided mostly in CM and EM, and CD8+ ones in EMRA. Later expanders leaned CD4+, whereas clones that contracted between day 15 and 85 were balanced CD4/CD8. In second-wave clones peaking day 37, SARS-CoV-2 specificity remained unconfirmed.

One entry per CDR3 protein, called by TCRdb with MiXCR from the 5' RACE reads. This table holds about 250,000 distinct CDR3 sequences, about 15% found once. About this clonotype: Its target is not known.

V gave up 6 bases and J gave up 4 bases; unmatched junction bases: 14. The CDR3 totals 16 residues. This clonotype originated in a man younger than 35 who had mild COVID-19 (a few samples of this study predate the infection). Cell type and time point are not known. The genes are TRBV12-3 or TRBV12-4 and TRBJ1-1; 7 bases fit TRBD1. Material for sequencing was PBMCs or a T cell subset sorted from them (not recorded which). The CDR3: CASRPTRQGSATEAFF. CDR3 DNA: TGTGCCAGCAGACCAACCCGACAGGGATCCGCCACTGAAGCTTTCTTT.